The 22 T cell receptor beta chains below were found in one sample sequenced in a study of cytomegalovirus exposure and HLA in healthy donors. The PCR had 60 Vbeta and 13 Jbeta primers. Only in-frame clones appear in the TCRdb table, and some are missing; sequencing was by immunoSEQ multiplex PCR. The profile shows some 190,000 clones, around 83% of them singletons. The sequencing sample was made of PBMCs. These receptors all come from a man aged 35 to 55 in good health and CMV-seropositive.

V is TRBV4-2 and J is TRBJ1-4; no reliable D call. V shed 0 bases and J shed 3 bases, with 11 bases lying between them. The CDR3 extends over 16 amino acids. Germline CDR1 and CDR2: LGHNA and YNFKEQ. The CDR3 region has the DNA TGTGCCAGCAGCCAAGATTTAGCGGAGGCTAATGAAAAACTGTTTTTT. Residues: CASSQDLAEANEKLFF.

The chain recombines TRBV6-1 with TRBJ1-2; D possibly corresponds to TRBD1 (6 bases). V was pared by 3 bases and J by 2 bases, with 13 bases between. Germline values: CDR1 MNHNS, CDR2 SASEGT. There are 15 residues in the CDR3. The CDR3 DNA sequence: TGTGCCAGCAGTGATGGCCAGGGGATCAACTATGGCTACACCTTC. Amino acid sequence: CASSDGQGINYGYTF.

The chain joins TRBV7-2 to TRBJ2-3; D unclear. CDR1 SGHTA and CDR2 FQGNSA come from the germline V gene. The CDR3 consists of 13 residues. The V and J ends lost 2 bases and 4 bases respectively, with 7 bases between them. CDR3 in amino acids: CASSLLFADTQYF. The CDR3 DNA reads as TGTGCCAGCAGCTTATTGTTCGCAGATACGCAGTATTTT.

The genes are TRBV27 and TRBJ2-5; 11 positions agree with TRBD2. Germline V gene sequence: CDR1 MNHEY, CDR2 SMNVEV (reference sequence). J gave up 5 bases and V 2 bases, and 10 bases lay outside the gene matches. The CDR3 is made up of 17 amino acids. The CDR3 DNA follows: TGTGCCAGCAGTTTAGGTAGCGGGAGGGCCCCTCTCGAGACCCAGTACTTC. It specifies CASSLGSGRAPLETQYF.

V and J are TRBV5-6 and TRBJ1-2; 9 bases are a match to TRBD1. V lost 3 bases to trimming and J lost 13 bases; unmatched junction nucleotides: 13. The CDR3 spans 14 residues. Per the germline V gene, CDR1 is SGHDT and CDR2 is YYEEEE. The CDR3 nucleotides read TGTGCCAGCAGCTATACCGGGACAGGGTTTTCTTCCACCTTC. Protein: CASSYTGTGFSSTF.

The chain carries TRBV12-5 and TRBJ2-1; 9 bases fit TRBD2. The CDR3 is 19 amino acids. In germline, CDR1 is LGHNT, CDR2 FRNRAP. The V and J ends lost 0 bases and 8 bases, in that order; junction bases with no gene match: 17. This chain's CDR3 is CASGLVGSGGRVLRDEQFF. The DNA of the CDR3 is TGTGCTAGTGGTTTGGTGGGCTCGGGCGGGAGGGTCTTGAGGGATGAGCAGTTCTTC.

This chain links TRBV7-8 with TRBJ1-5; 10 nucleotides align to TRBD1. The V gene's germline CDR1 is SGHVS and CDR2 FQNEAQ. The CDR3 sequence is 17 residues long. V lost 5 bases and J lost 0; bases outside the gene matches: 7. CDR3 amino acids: CASSQLRDRGSNQPQHF. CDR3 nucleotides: TGTGCCAGCAGCCAGCTCAGGGACAGGGGTAGCAATCAGCCCCAGCATTTT.

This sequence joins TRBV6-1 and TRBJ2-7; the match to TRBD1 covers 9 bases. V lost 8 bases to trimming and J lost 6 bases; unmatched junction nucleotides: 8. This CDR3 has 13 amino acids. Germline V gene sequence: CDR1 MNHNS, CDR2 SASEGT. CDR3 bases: TGTGCCAGCGAGATGGACAGGGGTTCCGAGCAGTACTTC. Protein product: CASEMDRGSEQYF.

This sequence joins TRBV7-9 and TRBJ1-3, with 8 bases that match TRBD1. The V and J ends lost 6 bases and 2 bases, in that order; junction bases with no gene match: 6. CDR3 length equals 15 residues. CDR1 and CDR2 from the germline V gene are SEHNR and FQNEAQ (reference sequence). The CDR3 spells CASSHRTGPGNTIYF. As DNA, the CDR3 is TGTGCCAGCAGTCATCGGACAGGGCCTGGAAACACCATATATTTT.

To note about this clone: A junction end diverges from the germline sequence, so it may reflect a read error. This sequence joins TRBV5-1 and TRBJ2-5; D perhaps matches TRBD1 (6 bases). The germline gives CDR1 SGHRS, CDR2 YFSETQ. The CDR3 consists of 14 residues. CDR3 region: CASSFTGNQEAQYF. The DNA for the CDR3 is TGCGCCAGCAGCTTTACAGGGAACCAAGAGGCCCAGTACTTC.

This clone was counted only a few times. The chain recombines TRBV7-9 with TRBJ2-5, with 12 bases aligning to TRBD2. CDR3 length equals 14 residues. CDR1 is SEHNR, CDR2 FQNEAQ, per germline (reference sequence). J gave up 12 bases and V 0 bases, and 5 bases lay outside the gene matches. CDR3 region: CASSLAGTSGPEYF. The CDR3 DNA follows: TGTGCCAGCAGCTTAGCCGGGACTAGCGGGCCCGAGTACTTC.

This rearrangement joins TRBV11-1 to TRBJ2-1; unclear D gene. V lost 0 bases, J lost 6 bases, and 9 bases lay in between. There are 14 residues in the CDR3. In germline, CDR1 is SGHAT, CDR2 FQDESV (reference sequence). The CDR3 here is CASSLARYSNEQFF. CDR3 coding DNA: TGTGCCAGCAGCTTAGCGCGCTACTCCAATGAGCAGTTCTTC.

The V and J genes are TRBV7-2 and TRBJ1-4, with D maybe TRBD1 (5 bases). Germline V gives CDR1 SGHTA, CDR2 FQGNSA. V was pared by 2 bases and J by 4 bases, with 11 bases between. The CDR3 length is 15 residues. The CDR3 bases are TGTGCCAGCAGCTTAAGTCAGGGCGTTAATGAAAAACTGTTTTTT. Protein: CASSLSQGVNEKLFF.

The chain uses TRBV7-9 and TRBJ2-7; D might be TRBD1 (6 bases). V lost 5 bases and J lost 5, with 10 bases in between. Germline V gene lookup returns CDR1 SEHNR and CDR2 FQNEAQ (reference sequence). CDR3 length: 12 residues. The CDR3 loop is CASSAQGDEQYF. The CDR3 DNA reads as TGTGCCAGCAGCGCACAGGGTGACGAGCAGTACTTC.

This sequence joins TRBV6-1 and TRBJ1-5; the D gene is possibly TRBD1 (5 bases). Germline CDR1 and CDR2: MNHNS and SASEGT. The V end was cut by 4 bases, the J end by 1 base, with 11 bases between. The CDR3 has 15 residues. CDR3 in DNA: TGTGCCAGCAGTGGTCGACAGATGAGCAATCAGCCCCAGCATTTT. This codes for CASSGRQMSNQPQHF.

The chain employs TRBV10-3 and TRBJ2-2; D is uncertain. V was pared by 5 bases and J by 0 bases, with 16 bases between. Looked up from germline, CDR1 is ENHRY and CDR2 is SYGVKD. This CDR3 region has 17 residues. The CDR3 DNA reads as TGTGCCATCAGTTCCTCAAGCCCTCTATCGAACACCGGGGAGCTGTTTTTT. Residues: CAISSSSPLSNTGELFF.

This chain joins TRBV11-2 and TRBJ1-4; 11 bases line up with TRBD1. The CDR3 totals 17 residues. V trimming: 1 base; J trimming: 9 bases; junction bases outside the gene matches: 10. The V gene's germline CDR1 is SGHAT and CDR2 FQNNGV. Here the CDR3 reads CASSLGTSGTGGQKLFF. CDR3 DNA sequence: TGTGCCAGCAGCTTAGGTACTTCTGGGACAGGGGGTCAAAAACTGTTTTTT.

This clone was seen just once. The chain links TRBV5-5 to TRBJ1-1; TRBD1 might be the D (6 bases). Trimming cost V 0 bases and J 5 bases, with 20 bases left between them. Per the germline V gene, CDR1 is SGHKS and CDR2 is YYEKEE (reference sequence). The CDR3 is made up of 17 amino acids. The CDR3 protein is CASSLAPYRDTGTEAFF. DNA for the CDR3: TGTGCCAGCAGCTTGGCTCCATACCGGGACACCGGGACTGAAGCTTTCTTT.

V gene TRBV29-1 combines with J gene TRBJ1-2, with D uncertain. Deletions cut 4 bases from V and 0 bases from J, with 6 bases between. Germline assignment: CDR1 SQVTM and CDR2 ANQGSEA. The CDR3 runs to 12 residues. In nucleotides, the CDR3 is TGCAGCGTTGCCCTGTCTAACTATGGCTACACCTTC. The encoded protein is CSVALSNYGYTF.

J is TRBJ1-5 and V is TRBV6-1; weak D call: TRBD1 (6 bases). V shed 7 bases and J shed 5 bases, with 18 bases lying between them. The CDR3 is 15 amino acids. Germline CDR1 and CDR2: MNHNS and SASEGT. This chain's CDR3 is CASTPDRLIYQPQHF. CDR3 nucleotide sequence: TGTGCCAGCACCCCAGACAGGTTAATTTATCAGCCCCAGCATTTT.

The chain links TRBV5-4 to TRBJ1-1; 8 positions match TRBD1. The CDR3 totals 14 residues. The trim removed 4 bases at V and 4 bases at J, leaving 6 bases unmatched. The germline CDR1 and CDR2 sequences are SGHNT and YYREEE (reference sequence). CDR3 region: CASSLIQGGTEAFF. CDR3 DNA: TGTGCCAGCAGCCTAATACAGGGGGGCACTGAAGCTTTCTTT.

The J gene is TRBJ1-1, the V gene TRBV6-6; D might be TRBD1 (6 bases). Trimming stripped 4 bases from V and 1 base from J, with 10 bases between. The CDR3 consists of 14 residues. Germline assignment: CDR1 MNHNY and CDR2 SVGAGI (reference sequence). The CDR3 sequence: CASSSPGQNTEAFF. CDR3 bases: TGTGCCAGCAGTTCCCCGGGACAGAACACTGAAGCTTTCTTT.